The 21 T cell receptor beta chains presented below share a single source sample, sequenced in a study of cytotoxic CD8 clonotypes in ibrutinib-treated CLL. Libraries were prepared by immunoSEQ multiplex PCR; TCRdb keeps only in-frame clonotypes and omits some of them. The sample gives tens of thousands of clones, about half of which show up once; approximately 19% is in the top ten. The source material was PBMCs, sampled before ibrutinib treatment. The receptors come from a human donor with chronic lymphocytic leukemia.

The chain carries TRBV16 and TRBJ1-5, with D hard to call. V was pared by 0 bases and J by 7 bases, with 19 bases between. The CDR3 length is 17 residues. The germline gives CDR1 KGHSY, CDR2 FQNENV. CDR3 region: CASSQSSDLGLKQPQHF. CDR3 DNA: TGTGCCAGCAGCCAATCATCGGACCTGGGGTTGAAGCAGCCCCAGCATTTT.

The rearrangement joins TRBV30 to TRBJ1-5, with D hard to call. Trimming pared 2 bases from V and 2 bases from J, leaving 13 bases between. The CDR3 length is 15 residues. The germline V gene has CDR1 GTSNPN and CDR2 SVGIG (reference sequence). DNA of the CDR3: TGTGCCTGGAGTAAGGGAGGTTGGGGCAATCAGCCCCAGCATTTT. It codes for CAWSKGGWGNQPQHF.

V is TRBV2 and J is TRBJ1-4; 10 bases fit TRBD1. The junction had 18 bases not matched to a gene; V was cut back by 6 bases and J by 8 bases. The CDR3 sequence is 18 residues long. CDR1 is SNHLY and CDR2 is FYNNEI in the germline V gene. The CDR3 DNA sequence: TGTGCCAGCAGACCGCCCGTACCGGGACAGGGGAACAAGGAAAAACTGTTTTTT. Amino acid sequence: CASRPPVPGQGNKEKLFF. Looking up the rest from reference TRBV2 and TRBJ1-4 gives the full variable domain: EPEVTQTPSHQVTQMGQEVILRCVPISNHLYFYWYRQILGQKVEFLVSFYNNEISEKSEIFDDQFSVERPDGSNFTLKIRSTKLEDSAMYFCASRPPVPGQGNKEKLFFGSGTQLSVL.

The V and J genes are TRBV5-6 and TRBJ2-5; D is tentatively TRBD1 or TRBD2 (5 bases each). With 0 bases removed from V and 5 bases from J, the gap between germline ends came to 8 bases. CDR3 size: 13 residues. The germline V gene encodes CDR1 SGHDT and CDR2 YYEEEE. The CDR3 here is CASSLGGGETQYF. CDR3 DNA: TGTGCCAGCAGCTTGGGGGGCGGGGAGACCCAGTACTTC.

This clone occurred once. J is TRBJ2-5 and V is TRBV5-1; 9 bases align to TRBD2. Germline V lookup: CDR1 SGHRS, CDR2 YFSETQ. V shed 7 bases, J shed 9 bases, and the junction held 16 bases outside the gene matches. This CDR3 contains 15 residues. This CDR3 is CASGLIAGGSESQYF. CDR3 DNA: TGCGCCAGCGGACTCATCGCGGGGGGGAGTGAGTCCCAGTACTTC.

This clone came up a few times. V is TRBV7-9 and J is TRBJ2-5, with a possible D match to TRBD1 (6 bases). Germline V gives CDR1 SEHNR, CDR2 FQNEAQ (reference sequence). Deletions cut 0 bases from V and 1 base from J, with 6 bases between. This CDR3 has 14 residues. The CDR3 nucleotides read TGTGCCAGCAGCTTAGCAGGGGGCCAAGAGACCCAGTACTTC. It specifies CASSLAGGQETQYF. The full variable domain, with the rest looked up from reference TRBV7-9 and TRBJ2-5, is DTGVSQNPRHKITKRGQNVTFRCDPISEHNRLYWYRQTLGQGPEFLTYFQNEAQLEKSRLLSDRFSAERPKGSFSTLEIQRTEQGDSAMYLCASSLAGGQETQYFGPGTRLLVL.

Concerning this clone: At the DNA level, this CDR3 is encoded by other sequences in the same sample as well. The chain is built from TRBV5-4 and TRBJ2-7; no firm D call. V dropped 4 bases and J dropped 0 bases, with 11 bases sitting between them. CDR3 size: 14 residues. The germline gives CDR1 SGHNT, CDR2 YYREEE (reference sequence). This chain's CDR3 is CASSAGRLSYEQYF. CDR3 nucleotide sequence: TGTGCCAGCAGCGCTGGACGGCTCTCCTACGAGCAGTACTTC.

V and J are TRBV6-5 and TRBJ1-1; D gene uncertain. This CDR3 spans 14 amino acids. V dropped 3 bases and J dropped 3 bases, with 11 bases sitting between them. CDR1 and CDR2 (germline): MNHEY, SVGAGI. The CDR3 nucleotides are TGTGCCAGCAGTTATGCGGGTGGAGACACTGAAGCTTTCTTT. Translation gives CASSYAGGDTEAFF.

This chain uses TRBV30 with TRBJ1-5, with D tentatively TRBD1 (6 bases). Germline V CDR1 and CDR2: GTSNPN, SVGIG (reference sequence). V lost 4 bases and J 4 bases, leaving 11 bases between the germline ends. The CDR3 has 13 residues. CDR3 region: CAWNRQENQPQHF. The CDR3 coding sequence is TGTGCCTGGAATCGACAGGAAAATCAGCCCCAGCATTTT.

The chain employs TRBV5-8 and TRBJ1-6; perhaps TRBD1 as D (6 bases). This CDR3 is 15 amino acids long. V gave up 0 bases and J gave up 7 bases, with 11 bases separating them. The germline gives CDR1 SGHTS, CDR2 YDEGEE. The CDR3 is CASSLVGGLNSPLHF. For the CDR3, the DNA is TGTGCCAGCAGCTTGGTAGGGGGATTGAATTCACCCCTCCACTTT.

The J gene is TRBJ1-6, the V gene TRBV11-1, with D tentatively TRBD1 (5 bases). The V and J ends lost 5 bases and 9 bases respectively, with 17 bases between them. In germline, CDR1 is SGHAT, CDR2 FQDESV (reference sequence). This CDR3 region has 15 residues. Here the CDR3 reads CASSQGPSLTSPLHF. The CDR3 DNA is TGTGCCAGCAGCCAGGGCCCTAGTCTCACTTCACCCCTCCACTTT.

This clone was recorded a few times. The chain combines TRBV5-1 with TRBJ2-3; 8 bases agree with TRBD2. Germline values: CDR1 SGHRS, CDR2 YFSETQ. With V trimmed by 2 bases and J by 4 bases, 6 bases remained unmatched. The CDR3 is made up of 15 amino acids. CDR3 loop: CASSLQRGIADTQYF. CDR3 nucleotide sequence: TGCGCCAGCAGCTTACAGCGGGGGATCGCAGATACGCAGTATTTT.

J is TRBJ1-2 and V is TRBV6-1; D gene unclear. The CDR3 extends over 12 amino acids. CDR1 and CDR2 (germline): MNHNS, SASEGT. The V end was cut by 5 bases, the J end by 4 bases, with 8 bases between. CDR3 region: CASSKGGYGYTF. The CDR3 nucleotides read TGTGCCAGCAGTAAGGGAGGCTATGGCTACACCTTC.

The rearrangement joins TRBV11-1 to TRBJ2-5, with a weak D call TRBD2 (7 bases). The germline V gene has CDR1 SGHAT and CDR2 FQDESV (reference sequence). The CDR3 runs 15 residues. V dropped 7 bases and J dropped 1 base, with 16 bases sitting between them. The DNA of the CDR3 is TGTGCCAGCACTCTACAAGGGGGGGCCCAAGAGACCCAGTACTTC. The encoded protein is CASTLQGGAQETQYF. The full variable domain, completed using reference TRBV11-1 and TRBJ2-5, is EAEVAQSPRYKITEKSQAVAFWCDPISGHATLYWYRQILGQGPELLVQFQDESVVDDSQLPKDRFSAERLKGVDSTLKIQPAELGDSAMYLCASTLQGGAQETQYFGPGTRLLVL.

The chain has TRBV7-2 and TRBJ2-7, with a tentative D call TRBD1 (5 bases). CDR1 is SGHTA and CDR2 is FQGNSA in the germline V gene. This CDR3 is built from 16 residues. Trimming took off 1 base at V and 1 base at J, with 14 bases between the two ends. The CDR3 nucleotides read TGTGCCAGCAGCTTAGAGTCGGGCAGGGCTTCCTACGAGCAGTACTTC. Residues: CASSLESGRASYEQYF.

The V gene is TRBV7-2, the J gene TRBJ2-2; no clear D. CDR1 and CDR2 from the germline V gene are SGHTA and FQGNSA. CDR3 size: 16 residues. The germline V and J ends were trimmed by 6 bases and 0 bases, with 14 bases remaining between them. The CDR3 DNA is TGTGCCAGCAGTCCACGGAGACTTACGAACACCGGGGAGCTGTTTTTT. Protein sequence: CASSPRRLTNTGELFF.

The rearrangement links TRBV7-8 to TRBJ1-5, with unresolved D. Trimming shortened V by 7 bases and J by 1 base, and 14 bases separated the two germline ends. This CDR3 contains 15 residues. Germline assignment: CDR1 SGHVS and CDR2 FQNEAQ. CDR3 sequence: CASTPRILSNQPQHF. The CDR3 nucleotides are TGTGCCAGCACCCCGCGAATCCTAAGCAATCAGCCCCAGCATTTT.

The chain has TRBV27 and TRBJ1-2; D not resolved. From germline, CDR1 is MNHEY and CDR2 SMNVEV (reference sequence). V gave up 3 bases and J gave up 3 bases, with 11 bases separating them. This CDR3 contains 14 residues. The CDR3 sequence is CASSLAGGYYGYTF. In DNA, the CDR3 is TGTGCCAGCAGTTTGGCAGGCGGCTACTATGGCTACACCTTC.

The gene calls are TRBV2 and TRBJ1-4; D possibly corresponds to TRBD1 (5 bases). This CDR3 spans 13 amino acids. Trimming cost V 4 bases and J 7 bases, with 10 bases left between them. Germline V gives CDR1 SNHLY, CDR2 FYNNEI. DNA of the CDR3: TGTGCCAGCAGTGGTGATCAGGGTGAAAAACTGTTTTTT. Translating gives CASSGDQGEKLFF.

V usage is TRBV28 and J usage is TRBJ2-3; 9 nucleotides align to TRBD1. Germline assignment: CDR1 MDHEN and CDR2 SYDVKM. After removal of 4 bases from V and 4 bases from J, the junction contained 6 bases not matched to a gene. The CDR3 covers 15 residues. CDR3: CASSSYGQGSDTQYF. CDR3 in DNA: TGTGCCAGCAGTTCATATGGACAGGGGTCAGATACGCAGTATTTT.

The chain uses TRBV7-9 and TRBJ1-5; 9 bases fit TRBD1. Germline loops: CDR1 SEHNR, CDR2 FQNEAQ (reference sequence). The CDR3 runs 15 residues. V gave up 4 bases and J gave up 5 bases; unmatched junction bases: 6. Here the CDR3 reads CASSSGQGPYQPQHF. Written as DNA, the CDR3 is TGTGCCAGCAGCTCGGGACAGGGACCGTATCAGCCCCAGCATTTT.